Each of the 2 T cell receptor beta chains below was sequenced from the same sample in a study of Graves' ophthalmopathy and Graves' hyperthyroidism. Amplified material comprised TCR beta CDR3 regions derived from RNA transcripts. Second-round multiplex PCR came after first-round RT-PCR with HTBI primers. MiXCR was run by TCRdb on the multiplex PCR reads, yielding one entry per CDR3 protein. The repertoire holds roughly 410,000 distinct CDR3 sequences, with 15% as singletons. The sample was peripheral blood. The receptors stem from a woman younger than 30 with stable Graves' hyperthyroidism.

The rearrangement uses TRBV30 and TRBJ2-7, with D possibly being TRBD2 (5 bases). Germline V gene data show CDR1 as GTSNPN and CDR2 as SVGIG (reference sequence). Trimming pared 0 bases from V and 0 bases from J, leaving 6 bases between. The CDR3 loop spans 13 amino acids. The CDR3 is CAWSVGLSYEQYF. The CDR3 DNA follows: TGTGCCTGGAGTGTTGGACTCTCCTACGAGCAGTACTTC. Full variable domain (remainder filled in from reference TRBV30 and TRBJ2-7): SQTIHQWPATLVQPVGSPLSLECTVEGTSNPNLYWYRQAAGRGLQLLFYSVGIGQISSEVPQNLSASRPQDRQFILSSKKLLLSDSGFYLCAWSVGLSYEQYFGPGTRLTVT.

This clonotype appeared many times. The rearrangement uses TRBV6-5 and TRBJ2-5; either TRBD1 or TRBD2 may fit D (7 bases each). The CDR3 loop spans 14 amino acids. Trimming cost V 2 bases and J 2 bases, with 9 bases left between them. Germline V gene data show CDR1 as MNHEY and CDR2 as SVGAGI. This CDR3 is CASSYQGGQETQYF. CDR3 coding DNA: TGTGCCAGCAGTTACCAGGGGGGGCAAGAGACCCAGTACTTC.